What follows describes a single T cell receptor (beta chain). What it binds is unknown. Patients all relapsed after autologous stem cell transplantation, and there was variation in brentuximab vedotin exposure. V shed 3 bases and J 5 bases; nucleotides not matched to a gene: 6. The CDR3 is made up of 16 amino acids. Germline CDR1 and CDR2: MGHRA and YSYEKL. This entry comes from a study of PD-1 blockade in classical Hodgkin lymphoma. General study findings and limits: By C4D1, diversity of CD4+ TCRs had risen significantly, whereas that of CD8+ TCRs had not. Exclusion removed patients who began nivolumab under 1 year after ASCT. Repertoire difference causes, possibly disease activity or prior therapy, remain undefined. As was reported, newly diagnosed patients showed lower baseline TCR diversity than healthy donors did.

TCRdb keeps only in-frame clones here, not all; method: immunoSEQ multiplex PCR. The table lists 98,000 or so clones, roughly 87% of them singletons. The rearrangement uses TRBV4-1 and TRBJ1-5, with 11 bases lining up with TRBD1. The receptor's source is a human donor with classical Hodgkin lymphoma. The sequencing here drew on peripheral blood mononuclear cells (PBMCs), taken before the second cycle of nivolumab. Written as DNA, the CDR3 is TGCGCCAGCAGCCACTTAGGACAGGGGGCCGATCAGCCCCAGCATTTT. Translated: CASSHLGQGADQPQHF.